The 22 T cell receptor beta chains listed next were all sequenced from one sample in a study of early T cells in non-severe SARS-CoV-2 infection. TCRdb reprocessed the 5' RACE reads via MiXCR and lists one record per CDR3 protein. The table records around 27,000 distinct CDR3 sequences, approximately 6.3% of them present only once. Sequencing used whole blood. The receptors were sampled from an adult who was a healthcare worker with PCR-confirmed SARS-CoV-2 infection or an uninfected control (not recorded which).

There are many counts of this clonotype. The V and J genes are TRBV6-6 and TRBJ2-1; no firm D call. V lost 7 bases and J lost 10, with 17 bases in between. Germline V gene sequence: CDR1 MNHNY, CDR2 SVGAGI (reference sequence). The CDR3 is 13 residues long. CDR3 residues: CASIPSLGREQFF. The CDR3 nucleotides are TGTGCCAGCATACCTTCACTGGGTCGGGAGCAGTTCTTC.

In its sample, this clonotype was seen many times. The chain couples TRBV6-1 to TRBJ2-3; TRBD1 is a possible D gene (6 bases). Germline V gene data show CDR1 as MNHNS and CDR2 as SASEGT. The CDR3 is 14 residues long. Trimming left V 7 bases short and J 4 bases short, with 15 bases between. The CDR3 sequence: CASNILGAADTQYF. CDR3 bases: TGTGCCAGCAATATTTTGGGGGCAGCAGATACGCAGTATTTT.

The chain couples TRBV7-6 to TRBJ2-1, with 10 nucleotides matching TRBD1. Germline CDR1 is SGHVS and CDR2 is FNYEAQ. The J segment lost 7 bases and the V segment lost 0 bases, leaving 6 bases of the junction unmatched. The CDR3 runs to 16 residues. CDR3 sequence (DNA): TGTGCCAGCAGCTTAGCGGGGACAGGGGTGGATAATGAGCAGTTCTTC. Protein: CASSLAGTGVDNEQFF.

At least ten counts were recorded for this clonotype. The chain has TRBV6-2 or TRBV6-3 and TRBJ2-3; 10 bases are a match to TRBD2. V gave up 0 bases and J gave up 2 bases; unmatched junction bases: 5. Germline V gene lookup returns CDR1 MNHEY and CDR2 SVGEGT. This CDR3 is 17 amino acids long. As DNA, the CDR3 is TGTGCCAGCAGTTACTCCTGGACTAGCGGCTTCACAGATACGCAGTATTTT. Protein sequence: CASSYSWTSGFTDTQYF.

This clonotype occurred a few times. The V gene is TRBV6-2 or TRBV6-3, the J gene TRBJ2-7, with D uncertain. This CDR3 region has 15 residues. CDR1 and CDR2 from the germline V gene are MNHEY and SVGEGT. Between the trimmed V and J ends, which lost 6 bases and 2 bases, there was a span of 17 bases. CDR3 in amino acids: CASRPRSRWAYEQYF. CDR3 sequence (DNA): TGTGCCAGCAGGCCCCGATCACGCTGGGCCTACGAGCAGTACTTC.

This clonotype was detected ten times or more. The J gene is TRBJ1-1, the V gene TRBV3-1; D gene ambiguous. This CDR3 contains 14 residues. Trimming stripped 4 bases from V and 8 bases from J, with 17 bases between. Per the germline V gene, CDR1 is LGHDT and CDR2 is YNNKEL (reference sequence). Written as DNA, the CDR3 is TGTGCCAGCAGCCCAACACACGGGAGGAGGGAAGCTTTCTTT. It codes for CASSPTHGRREAFF.

This clonotype showed up many times. The chain couples TRBV11-1 to TRBJ1-2; D remains unclear. The CDR3 extends over 12 amino acids. Germline loops: CDR1 SGHAT, CDR2 FQDESV (reference sequence). The V gene lost 5 bases and the J gene lost 4 bases, with 8 bases spanning the gap. Here the CDR3 reads CASSADVYGYTF. The CDR3 nucleotides read TGTGCCAGCAGCGCCGACGTCTATGGCTACACCTTC.

The chain joins TRBV12-3 or TRBV12-4 to TRBJ2-1; D gene ambiguous. The CDR3 is 11 residues long. The V end lost 6 bases, the J end lost 8 bases, and 8 bases lay between the germline ends. The CDR3 reads CASSPFHEQFF. The DNA for the CDR3 is TGTGCCAGCAGCCCTTTCCATGAGCAGTTCTTC.

This clonotype was seen ten or more times. The chain combines TRBV19 with TRBJ1-4; D is undetermined. The V end lost 7 bases, the J end lost 7 bases, and 13 bases lay between the germline ends. The CDR3 is made up of 13 amino acids. Germline values: CDR1 LNHDA, CDR2 SQIVND (reference sequence). This chain's CDR3 is CASNLGWGEKLFF. The DNA of the CDR3 is TGTGCCAGTAACCTCGGTTGGGGTGAAAAACTGTTTTTT.

This clonotype was picked up many times. The chain recombines TRBV27 with TRBJ1-5; D is unclear. The CDR3 runs to 13 residues. V dropped 2 bases and J dropped 10 bases, with 12 bases sitting between them. Germline CDR1 is MNHEY and CDR2 is SMNVEV (reference sequence). Here the CDR3 DNA reads TGTGCCAGCAGTTTAATGCCCTCTCGACCCCAGCATTTT. Translating gives CASSLMPSRPQHF.

This clonotype was observed a few times. This rearrangement joins TRBV18 to TRBJ2-1, with a weak D call TRBD2 (6 bases). The CDR3 is made up of 15 amino acids. Germline CDR1 reads KGHSH; CDR2 reads LQKENI. V lost 5 bases and J lost 1, with 12 bases in between. The CDR3: CASSGDWGSYNEQFF. For the CDR3, the DNA is TGTGCCAGCTCAGGGGACTGGGGGTCCTACAATGAGCAGTTCTTC.

In this sample, this clonotype turned up many times. The CDR3 protein is CASSLAGGYWGNTDTQYF. The CDR3 region has the DNA TGTGCCAGCAGCTTGGCAGGGGGCTATTGGGGGAACACAGATACGCAGTATTTT. The chain combines TRBV7-2 with TRBJ2-3; 8 bases align to TRBD1. The junction had 13 bases not matched to a gene; V was cut back by 3 bases and J by 2 bases. Germline V gene lookup returns CDR1 SGHTA and CDR2 FQGNSA. The CDR3 has 18 residues.

The V call is TRBV2, the J call TRBJ1-1, with D unresolved. In germline, CDR1 is SNHLY, CDR2 FYNNEI. The V gene lost 8 bases and the J gene lost 3 bases, with 10 bases spanning the gap. The CDR3 spans 12 residues. The CDR3 DNA reads TGTGCCAGCGCTTTTGACGACACTGAAGCTTTCTTT. Amino acids: CASAFDDTEAFF. The full variable domain, rest sourced from reference TRBV2 and TRBJ1-1, is EPEVTQTPSHQVTQMGQEVILRCVPISNHLYFYWYRQILGQKVEFLVSFYNNEISEKSEIFDDQFSVERPDGSNFTLKIRSTKLEDSAMYFCASAFDDTEAFFGQGTRLTVV.

The rearrangement joins TRBV6-2 or TRBV6-3 to TRBJ2-1; TRBD2 might be the D (7 bases). The germline V gene encodes CDR1 MNHEY and CDR2 SVGEGT. This CDR3 is built from 16 residues. Trimming stripped 7 bases from V and 1 base from J, with 17 bases between. Written as DNA, the CDR3 is TGTGCCAGCAACAACGGGGGGACAAATTCCTACAATGAGCAGTTCTTC. Translated: CASNNGGTNSYNEQFF.

The chain has TRBV7-2 and TRBJ1-1; D unresolved. V dropped 2 bases and J dropped 1 base, with 8 bases sitting between them. This CDR3 contains 14 residues. Germline loops: CDR1 SGHTA, CDR2 FQGNSA. The CDR3 DNA is TGTGCCAGCAGCTTAAGGTCCGGGAACACTGAAGCTTTCTTT. Translation: CASSLRSGNTEAFF.

This clonotype was seen a few times. This rearrangement joins TRBV5-1 to TRBJ2-2; 10 bases align to TRBD2. Germline V CDR1 and CDR2: SGHRS, YFSETQ. The V and J ends lost 4 bases and 0 bases, in that order; junction bases with no gene match: 9. This CDR3 comprises 18 residues. The CDR3 DNA is TGCGCCAGCAGCAGGAGGGTAGCGGGAGGCCCGAACACCGGGGAGCTGTTTTTT. Translated: CASSRRVAGGPNTGELFF. Full variable domain (missing parts from reference TRBV5-1 and TRBJ2-2): KAGVTQTPRYLIKTRGQQVTLSCSPISGHRSVSWYQQTPGQGLQFLFEYFSETQRNKGNFPGRFSGRQFSNSRSEMNVSTLELGDSALYLCASSRRVAGGPNTGELFFGEGSRLTVL.

V and J are TRBV28 and TRBJ2-7; 7 bases agree with TRBD1. Trimming removed 6 bases from V and 0 bases from J; junction bases left unmatched: 5. The CDR3 loop spans 14 amino acids. Germline CDR1 MDHEN, CDR2 SYDVKM. The DNA for the CDR3 is TGTGCCAGCAGATCCGGGACAGTCTCCTACGAGCAGTACTTC. Encoded protein: CASRSGTVSYEQYF.

The rearrangement joins TRBV12-3 or TRBV12-4 to TRBJ2-1; no clear D. The CDR3 contains 16 residues. V dropped 4 bases and J dropped 6 bases, with 19 bases sitting between them. The CDR3, as DNA: TGTGCCAGCAGTTCCGACGCGTCCCCGCGGCGCAATGAGCAGTTCTTC. Its translation is CASSSDASPRRNEQFF.

The J gene is TRBJ2-2, the V gene TRBV12-3 or TRBV12-4; D is undetermined. Trimming took off 5 bases at V and 4 bases at J, with 8 bases between the two ends. The CDR3 is made up of 13 amino acids. The CDR3 sequence: CASSPDITGELFF. CDR3 DNA sequence: TGTGCCAGCAGTCCTGACATCACCGGGGAGCTGTTTTTT.

This clonotype was recorded many times. The gene calls are TRBV20-1 and TRBJ2-3, with D perhaps TRBD2 (7 bases). The CDR3 is 14 residues long. V dropped 6 bases and J dropped 5 bases, with 18 bases sitting between them. Germline loops: CDR1 DFQATT, CDR2 SNEGSKA (reference sequence). The CDR3 spells CSAALGGGEDTQYF. CDR3 bases: TGCAGTGCCGCTCTTGGGGGGGGCGAAGATACGCAGTATTTT.

This clonotype was seen more than once but under ten times. V is TRBV11-3 and J is TRBJ2-1, with D hard to call. CDR1 SGHNT and CDR2 YENEEA come from the germline V gene. The CDR3 is 13 amino acids. The V end lost 1 base, the J end lost 5 bases, and 6 bases lay between the germline ends. CDR3: CASSLGLHNEQFF. The CDR3 coding sequence is TGTGCCAGCAGCTTAGGTCTCCACAATGAGCAGTTCTTC.

This chain uses TRBV12-3 or TRBV12-4 with TRBJ1-6; a weak D match, TRBD1 (6 bases). The V end was cut by 7 bases, the J end by 6 bases, with 13 bases between. The CDR3 runs to 14 residues. For the CDR3, the DNA is TGTGCCAGCACCCTCACAGGGAGTAATTCACCCCTCCACTTT. It specifies CASTLTGSNSPLHF.